This note documents a single T cell receptor beta chain sequence. The clone's antigen remains unknown. Per-nucleotide qualities are absent, and no much larger clonotype sits a single base away. This sample was included in a study of CD8+ T cells in alopecia areata (dated by TCRdb to 2017 to 2018). Regarding the complete study: Treated patients were enrolled in an open-label pilot trial of oral tofacitinib, 5 to 10 mg twice daily, for moderate-to-severe alopecia areata. Tofacitinib was administered for 6 to 18 months, and 6 months of follow-up off drug were then conducted to assess delayed response and recurrence. For the treated patients, the SALT score, which quantifies what percentage of scalp surface area is affected, served as the measure of disease severity. The study used high-throughput TCRbeta sequencing to examine T cell clonal expansion in alopecia areata, in both the C3H/HeJ mouse model and human patients. Human TCRbeta sequencing covered scalp tissue and sorted CD4+ and CD8+ peripheral blood T cells from patchy and totalis/universalis alopecia areata patients and healthy controls. Patients on tofacitinib were biopsied at baseline and after 4 and 24 weeks of treatment, and several of the patients also had a later scalp biopsy. Scalp clonality was compared among normal scalp (n=4), patchy alopecia areata scalp (n=8), and alopecia totalis/universalis scalp (n=8). RNA was extracted with the PAXgene miRNA kit for fixed scalp, the miRNeasy kit for PBMCs, and the RNeasy kit for mouse skin. TCRbeta CDR3 regions were amplified by immunoSEQ multiplex PCR with 35 Vbeta forward and 13 Jbeta reverse primers. The research as a whole found: Many expanded lesional clones were found to persist in scalp and blood during tofacitinib treatment, and relapse after treatment cessation may be partly explained by this persistence. Compared with normal scalp, lesional scalp had higher clonality and more expanded CD8+ clones, particularly in alopecia totalis/universalis, a pattern that suggests antigenic drive. Shared TCR sequences between patients were less evident than in mice, which may be partly attributable to HLA diversity in the patient population. With tofacitinib, both scalp clonality and the number of expanded CD8+ clones among the top 100 scalp clones went down significantly. Because the treated cohort was small and had only one nonresponder, larger studies are needed to examine links between baseline CD8+ expansion and response. Resident alphabeta T cells in normal human skin are also sequenced, complicating scalp TCR repertoire analysis, unlike mouse skin dominated by gammadelta T cells.

Receptor libraries were prepared by the immunoSEQ multiplex PCR assay. To provide template for TCR sequencing, every sample had RNA extracted and reverse transcribed into cDNA. SuperScript III was used to make first-strand cDNA, primed with a 2:1 mix of oligo-dT and random hexamers. A synthetic immune receptor repertoire was used to assess amplification bias, and residual bias was removed computationally. On the authors' methods: Raw reads were preprocessed for error removal, and CDR3 was defined according to IMGT conventions as running from the conserved cysteine to phenylalanine. To get clonality, Shannon entropy was normalized by log2 of the number of productive unique TCRs and the result was subtracted from 1. Whether each scalp clone was CD4 or CD8 was inferred by checking scalp TCRbeta sequences against the CD4 and CD8 repertoires from sorted blood. TCRdb provides this immuneACCESS table in a form limited to in-frame rearrangements. Some clones are lacking; in checked studies, under half of them reflect an unresolved V gene, and why the rest are absent is not known. V and J calls and clone size are given by that table; D and trimming were obtained from the DNA. This sample comprises about 200,000 clones, roughly two fifths of them detected only once. Around 0.48% of the sample belongs to the ten largest clones.

The label giving this sample's treatment or condition can be read as: oral pan-JAK inhibitor, 5-10 mg twice daily. Peripheral blood and lesional scalp punch biopsies were obtained from patients with alopecia areata. PBMCs were isolated by density centrifugation and stained for CD3, CD4 and CD8, after which CD4+ and CD8+ T cells were sorted on a FACSAria. Including the terminal cysteine and phenylalanine, the CDR3 comprises 10 residues. Kept here is only the CDR3 DNA, which spans 30 bases and is read in frame from base 1. V sheds 5 bases and J sheds 1 base, leaving 2 bases between their ends. The germline V gene yields SQVTM for CDR1 and ANQGSEA for CDR2.

The sequence is built from TRBV29-1 and TRBJ2-5; no D gene can be assigned with confidence. This TCR was recovered from a human donor with alopecia areata. The sequencing here drew on CD4+ T cells sorted from blood, taken between weeks 30 and 35, from a patient treated with tofacitinib. The nucleotide sequence is given as TGCAGCGTTCTCCAAGAGACCCAGTACTTC. Its protein is CSVLQETQYF.